This T cell receptor (beta chain) was identified in a study of T cell repertoires in cytomegalovirus infection. Overall study: Indicated by public TCR beta signatures were CMV infection and matching HLA type.

CDR1 is MNHNS, CDR2 SASEGT, per germline. The trim removed 1 base at V and 1 base at J, leaving 4 bases unmatched. The CDR3 loop spans 16 amino acids. TCRdb itself ran the reads through MiXCR, one entry per CDR3 protein. The sample has about 400,000 distinct CDR3 sequences, around 18% seen once. General study results and limits: CMV-specific TCR beta clonotypes restricted by HLA-C were the ones dominating the ex vivo response. People with CMV and the relevant HLA were identified by cumulative public TCR beta family frequency.

About this clonotype: Antigen: not known.

Sequenced sample: PBMCs. This clonotype originated in a human donor in good health (CMV status not recorded). Some clones in this sample may be carry-over from other donors' samples. The gene calls are TRBV6-1 and TRBJ2-3, with 8 bases aligning to TRBD2. CDR3 sequence: CASSEGSAGGTDTQYF. The CDR3 bases are TGTGCCAGCAGTGAAGGCTCAGCGGGGGGCACAGATACGCAGTATTTT.